The 20 T cell receptor beta chains presented below share a single source sample, sequenced in a study of cytomegalovirus exposure and HLA in healthy donors. The PCR was carried out with 60 Vbeta primers and 13 Jbeta primers. Clones were sequenced by immunoSEQ multiplex PCR, and TCRdb holds only the in-frame ones, with some missing. The sample yields roughly 150,000 clones, around two thirds seen once. Sample: PBMCs. Source of these receptors: a man younger than 40 in good health and CMV-seropositive.

This chain joins TRBV6-6 and TRBJ2-1; a weak D match, TRBD2 (5 bases). V shed 6 bases and J shed 3 bases, with 15 bases lying between them. Germline-derived CDR1 and CDR2 are MNHNY and SVGAGI (reference sequence). This CDR3 spans 15 amino acids. In DNA form, the CDR3 reads TGTGCCAGCAGCCTGACGCCGGGATTCTACAATGAGCAGTTCTTC. This encodes CASSLTPGFYNEQFF.

The CDR3 is CASSCDRGPGGYTF. The CDR3 region has the DNA TGTGCCAGCAGCTGCGACAGGGGGCCGGGTGGCTACACCTTC. This chain joins TRBV5-7 and TRBJ1-2; 10 nucleotides match TRBD1. TRBV5-7 qualifies as an ORF whose function is uncertain. Losses at the gene ends were 3 bases for V and 7 bases for J; bases not matched to a gene: 6. The CDR3 covers 14 residues.

This clone occurred a few times. The chain uses TRBV28 and TRBJ2-7; possibly TRBD1 for D (6 bases). This CDR3 region has 14 residues. The ends were cut back, 4 bases at V and 2 bases at J, with 12 bases in the middle. Germline V gene lookup returns CDR1 MDHEN and CDR2 SYDVKM. The CDR3 here is CASSSGTTPYEQYF. Here the CDR3 DNA reads TGTGCCAGCAGTTCCGGGACAACTCCCTACGAGCAGTACTTC.

J is TRBJ1-6 and V is TRBV7-2, with a weak D call TRBD1 (6 bases). There are 18 residues in the CDR3. V lost 4 bases, J lost 1 base, and 17 bases lay in between. Germline assignment: CDR1 SGHTA and CDR2 FQGNSA. The CDR3 reads CASSSLQGFLSYNSPLHF. DNA for the CDR3: TGTGCCAGCAGCTCCCTGCAGGGGTTCCTTTCCTATAATTCACCCCTCCACTTT.

As to this clone: A junction end diverges from the germline sequence, so it may reflect a read error. The sample carries other DNA sequences with the same CDR3. This sequence joins TRBV6-5 and TRBJ1-1; TRBD1 matches 8 bases. There are 14 residues in the CDR3. Germline CDR1 and CDR2: MNHEY and SVGAGI. CDR3 region: CASSSDRVRTEAFF. Written as DNA, the CDR3 is TGTGCCAGCAGCTCGGACAGGGTACGCACTGAAGCCTTCTTT.

The V gene is TRBV19, the J gene TRBJ2-7; 12 bases align to TRBD2. CDR3 size: 15 residues. With 5 bases clipped from V and 5 bases from J, the junction kept 7 bases outside the gene matches. Germline lookup yields CDR1 LNHDA and CDR2 SQIVND (reference sequence). The CDR3 DNA sequence: TGTGCCAGTAGTCTCGGACTAGCGGGAACCAACGAGCAGTACTTC. This translates into CASSLGLAGTNEQYF.

This chain uses TRBV28 with TRBJ2-3; perhaps TRBD1 as D (6 bases). The CDR3 length is 15 residues. The germline gives CDR1 MDHEN, CDR2 SYDVKM. The V and J ends lost 6 bases and 0 bases respectively, with 13 bases between them. CDR3: CASRGGSASTDTQYF. In DNA, the CDR3 is TGTGCCAGCAGAGGGGGTAGCGCCAGCACAGATACGCAGTATTTT. Full variable domain (remainder filled in from reference TRBV28 and TRBJ2-3): DVKVTQSSRYLVKRTGEKVFLECVQDMDHENMFWYRQDPGLGLRLIYFSYDVKMKEKGDIPEGYSVSREKKERFSLILESASTNQTSMYLCASRGGSASTDTQYFGPGTRLTVL.

For this clone: At one end the junction does not follow the germline gene, possibly because of a read error. The chain couples TRBV7-9 to TRBJ2-7; 8 bases map to TRBD2. The germline CDR1 and CDR2 sequences are SEHNR and FQNEAQ (reference sequence). This CDR3 contains 14 residues. Here the CDR3 reads CSSSKAGVKSEQYF. The CDR3 DNA reads as TGTTCCAGCAGCAAAGCGGGAGTAAAAAGCGAGCAGTACTTC.

This sequence joins TRBV30 and TRBJ1-1, with D possibly being TRBD1 (6 bases). The CDR3 runs to 10 residues. The V gene lost 6 bases and the J gene lost 8 bases, with 10 bases spanning the gap. Germline V gene sequence: CDR1 GTSNPN, CDR2 SVGIG (reference sequence). CDR3 loop: CACGTLEAFF. As DNA, the CDR3 is TGTGCCTGTGGGACATTAGAAGCTTTCTTT.

This chain uses TRBV7-9 with TRBJ1-4; D is uncertain. Germline V gives CDR1 SEHNR, CDR2 FQNEAQ (reference sequence). V lost 2 bases and J 7 bases, leaving 11 bases between the germline ends. The CDR3 loop spans 14 amino acids. This CDR3 is CASSLSEGSEKLFF. CDR3 nucleotides: TGTGCCAGCAGCTTAAGCGAGGGTAGTGAAAAACTGTTTTTT. Full variable domain (rest looked up from reference TRBV7-9 and TRBJ1-4): DTGVSQNPRHKITKRGQNVTFRCDPISEHNRLYWYRQTLGQGPEFLTYFQNEAQLEKSRLLSDRFSAERPKGSFSTLEIQRTEQGDSAMYLCASSLSEGSEKLFFGSGTQLSVL.

The CDR3 reads CASSARSGLAVNEQFF. In DNA, the CDR3 is TGTGCCAGCAGCGCGCGGTCTGGACTAGCGGTTAATGAGCAGTTCTTC. The V gene is TRBV5-4, the J gene TRBJ2-1; 10 nucleotides line up with TRBD2. This CDR3 spans 16 amino acids. The germline V gene encodes CDR1 SGHNT and CDR2 YYREEE (reference sequence). V was clipped by 4 bases and J by 7 bases; unmatched bases: 11.

The chain links TRBV19 to TRBJ1-1; possible D gene TRBD1, 5 bases. Germline loops: CDR1 LNHDA, CDR2 SQIVND (reference sequence). Trimming left V 5 bases short and J 0 bases short, with 7 bases between. This CDR3 is built from 13 residues. In nucleotides, the CDR3 is TGTGCCAGTAGTGAAGGGGTGAACACTGAAGCTTTCTTT. It yields the protein CASSEGVNTEAFF.

The rearrangement joins TRBV19 to TRBJ1-1; no definite D call. This CDR3 is 14 amino acids long. V was shortened by 4 bases and J by 5 bases, with 14 bases between the two germline ends. CDR1 LNHDA and CDR2 SQIVND come from the germline V gene (reference sequence). CDR3 residues: CASSTEGLGTEAFF. CDR3 nucleotides: TGTGCCAGTAGTACGGAGGGTCTGGGGACTGAAGCTTTCTTT.

The chain combines TRBV6-6 with TRBJ2-1; 10 bases map to TRBD2. Germline values: CDR1 MNHNY, CDR2 SVGAGI (reference sequence). This CDR3 region has 16 residues. The trim removed 7 bases at V and 7 bases at J, leaving 13 bases unmatched. CDR3 loop: CASNVLLAGAGNEQFF. CDR3 nucleotides: TGTGCCAGCAACGTGCTCCTAGCGGGAGCGGGAAATGAGCAGTTCTTC.

The chain carries TRBV11-2 and TRBJ1-2; no clear D. Germline V CDR1 and CDR2: SGHAT, FQNNGV. The CDR3 extends over 13 amino acids. Trimming stripped 2 bases from V and 5 bases from J, with 9 bases between. The CDR3 DNA follows: TGTGCCAGCAGCTTAACCGGGGAGTATGGCTACACCTTC. Translation: CASSLTGEYGYTF.

V and J are TRBV7-3 and TRBJ2-2; D perhaps matches TRBD1 (5 bases). The CDR3 sequence is 16 residues long. V was trimmed by 5 bases and J by 4 bases, leaving 17 bases between them. The germline gives CDR1 SGHTA, CDR2 FQGTGA. CDR3 region: CASSPSSTVFTGELFF. CDR3 sequence (DNA): TGTGCCAGCAGCCCTTCTTCGACAGTTTTCACCGGGGAGCTGTTTTTT.

The chain carries TRBV9 and TRBJ1-2; D is ambiguous. This CDR3 contains 17 residues. The V and J ends lost 3 bases and 2 bases respectively, with 20 bases between them. The germline V gene has CDR1 SGDLS and CDR2 YYNGEE. For the CDR3, the DNA is TGTGCCAGCAGCGACGCGGGCCGCTACCTTAACAACTATGGCTACACCTTC. The encoded protein is CASSDAGRYLNNYGYTF. The full variable domain, rest sourced from reference TRBV9 and TRBJ1-2, is DSGVTQTPKHLITATGQRVTLRCSPRSGDLSVYWYQQSLDQGLQFLIQYYNGEERAKGNILERFSAQQFPDLHSELNLSSLELGDSALYFCASSDAGRYLNNYGYTFGSGTRLTVV.

As to this clone: One end of the junction varies from germline; a read error may be responsible. The chain is built from TRBV6-1 and TRBJ2-3; 14 positions match TRBD2. CDR1 and CDR2 from the germline V gene are MNHNS and SASEGT. The CDR3 runs 16 residues. The CDR3: CASREGTSGSADTQYF. CDR3 nucleotides: TGTGCCAGCAGGGAAGGGACTAGCGGGAGTGCAGATACGCAGTATTTT.

The V call is TRBV5-1, the J call TRBJ2-2; no clear D gene. Germline V lookup: CDR1 SGHRS, CDR2 YFSETQ. The CDR3 covers 13 residues. V was pared by 4 bases and J by 6 bases, with 10 bases between. CDR3 amino acids: CASSPERAGELFF. The CDR3 DNA sequence: TGCGCCAGCAGCCCCGAGAGAGCCGGGGAGCTGTTTTTT.

J is TRBJ2-1 and V is TRBV7-2, with 7 bases matching TRBD2. Germline trimming cut 3 bases from V and 9 bases from J; bases unmatched to any gene: 8. The CDR3 totals 14 residues. Germline V lookup: CDR1 SGHTA, CDR2 FQGNSA. The CDR3 region is CASSLSGRWSEQFF. The CDR3 DNA reads as TGTGCCAGCAGCTTGTCCGGGAGGTGGTCTGAGCAGTTCTTC.